Listed below are T cell receptor beta chains from one sample, sequenced in a study of cytomegalovirus exposure and HLA in healthy donors. Profiling relied on immunoSEQ multiplex PCR, and the TCRdb table lists in-frame clones only, not all of them. The data show about 160,000 clones, about 75% seen once. Sequencing was performed on PBMCs. The receptors shown here come from a female donor in good health and CMV-seronegative. Each CDR3 is given with its conserved first and last residue. Fields, in order: D gene, V gene, J gene, clone size, CDR3 protein, CDR3 DNA. D genes are given only for firm matches. Rows may omit the clone size; those that give it use once, few, many or a size class.

-	TRBV11-2	TRBJ2-7	-	CASSLAGTLYEQYF	TGTGCCAGCAGCTTAGCCGGGACTCTCTACGAGCAGTACTTC
-	TRBV15	TRBJ1-2	-	CATSRDRGGSGYTF	TGTGCCACCAGCAGAGATCGCGGAGGGTCTGGCTACACCTTC
TRBD1	TRBV5-1	TRBJ1-2	-	CASSLGTGTVYGYTF	TGCGCCAGCAGCCTGGGGACTGGGACAGTCTATGGCTACACCTTC
-	TRBV21-1	TRBJ2-5	once	CASSKGKREETQYF	TGTGCCAGCAGCAAAGGGAAGAGGGAAGAGACCCAGTACTTC
-	TRBV29-1	TRBJ2-7	-	CSVEGTGIYEQYF	TGCAGCGTTGAAGGCACGGGGATTTACGAGCAGTACTTC
-	TRBV5-1	TRBJ2-6	-	CASSLTDRTANVLTF	TGCGCCAGCAGCTTGACTGACCGGACAGCTAACGTCCTGACTTTC
TRBD1	TRBV5-4	TRBJ1-6	-	CASSGTGGDSPLHF	TGTGCCAGCAGCGGGACAGGGGGTGATTCACCCCTCCACTTT
TRBD1	TRBV19	TRBJ1-5	-	CASSIDRGTQPQHF	TGTGCCAGTAGTATAGACAGGGGGACTCAGCCCCAGCATTTT
TRBD1	TRBV27	TRBJ2-5	-	CASSLGQGAGETQYF	TGTGCCAGCAGTTTAGGGCAGGGGGCTGGAGAGACCCAGTACTTC
-	TRBV19	TRBJ1-2	-	CASSQLDYGYTF	TGTGCCAGTAGCCAACTAGACTATGGCTACACCTTC
-	TRBV18	TRBJ1-3	-	CASSRDVGGRTIYF	TGTGCCAGCTCTCGCGATGTAGGCGGCCGCACCATATATTTT
-	TRBV9	TRBJ1-6	once	CASSSPPGRDNSPLHF	TGTGCCAGCAGCTCCCCCCCGGGAAGGGATAATTCACCCCTCCACTTT
-	TRBV7-9	TRBJ1-2	-	CASSGVPWYGYTF	TGTGCCAGCAGCGGAGTTCCCTGGTATGGCTACACCTTC
TRBD1	TRBV5-4	TRBJ1-2	few	CASSLAGTAIYGYTF	TGTGCCAGCAGCTTGGCAGGGACAGCAATCTATGGCTACACCTTC
-	TRBV29-1	TRBJ2-3	few	CSVVVATDTQYF	TGCAGCGTTGTTGTGGCCACAGATACGCAGTATTTT
-	TRBV11-2	TRBJ2-1	few	CASSLGSSYNEQFF	TGTGCCAGCAGCTTAGGGAGCTCCTACAATGAGCAGTTCTTC
TRBD1	TRBV5-1	TRBJ2-7	-	CASSIGQGINEQYF	TGCGCCAGCAGCATCGGACAGGGTATCAACGAGCAGTACTTC
-	TRBV18	TRBJ1-1	-	CASALVRDTEAFF	TGTGCCAGCGCCCTCGTCAGGGACACTGAAGCTTTCTTT
-	TRBV6-5	TRBJ2-5	-	CASSYSNPGAETQYF	TGTGCCAGCAGTTACTCGAACCCAGGTGCGGAGACCCAGTACTTC
TRBD1	TRBV30	TRBJ1-2	-	CAWSVKTGGLYGYTF	TGTGCCTGGAGTGTAAAGACAGGGGGCCTCTATGGCTACACCTTC
TRBD2	TRBV7-9	TRBJ2-5	-	CASSYTSGRPQETQYF	TGTGCCAGCAGCTATACTAGCGGGAGACCCCAAGAGACCCAGTACTTC
-	TRBV5-1	TRBJ2-3	once	CASSFRRGTDTQYF	TGCGCCAGCAGCTTCCGGCGGGGCACAGATACGCAGTATTTT
-	TRBV4-1	TRBJ2-1	-	CASSQALSGNHEQFF	TGCGCCAGCAGCCAAGCTCTTTCAGGGAACCATGAGCAGTTCTTC
-	TRBV11-2	TRBJ2-3	few	CASSFYQGDTQYF	TGTGCCAGCAGCTTCTACCAGGGTGATACGCAGTATTTT
TRBD1	TRBV18	TRBJ1-3	-	CASSRDSQGNTIYF	TGTGCCAGCTCACGGGACAGTCAAGGAAACACCATATATTTT
TRBD1	TRBV19	TRBJ1-6	-	CATSRQGVPNSPLHF	TGTGCCACCAGTCGACAGGGGGTGCCTAATTCACCCCTCCACTTT
TRBD1	TRBV6-5	TRBJ2-7	-	CASSYKTGAPSYEQYF	TGTGCCAGCAGCTACAAAACAGGGGCCCCGTCCTACGAGCAGTACTTC
-	TRBV13	TRBJ1-1	-	CASSSGHLNTEAFF	TGTGCCAGCAGCTCGGGACACTTGAACACTGAAGCTTTCTTT
TRBD1	TRBV28	TRBJ1-4	-	CASSSPRQGIGEKLFF	TGTGCCAGCAGCTCCCCTCGACAGGGGATAGGTGAAAAACTGTTTTTT
TRBD1	TRBV5-1	TRBJ2-7	-	CASSLGGTGAYEQYF	TGCGCCAGCAGCTTGGGGGGGACAGGCGCCTACGAGCAGTACTTC
-	TRBV7-8	TRBJ2-7	few	CASSPRSAYEQYF	TGTGCCAGCAGCCCCCGGTCGGCCTACGAGCAGTACTTC
-	TRBV9	TRBJ2-5	-	CASSLGGEETQYF	TGTGCCAGCAGCCTAGGGGGGGAAGAGACCCAGTACTTC
TRBD1	TRBV27	TRBJ1-1	few	CASSATGGWTYTEAFF	TGTGCCAGCAGTGCCACAGGGGGCTGGACCTACACTGAAGCTTTCTTT
TRBD2	TRBV7-2	TRBJ2-7	-	CASSDRTSGSGAEQYF	TGTGCCAGCAGCGATCGGACTAGCGGGAGTGGGGCCGAGCAGTACTTC
TRBD2	TRBV5-1	TRBJ2-5	-	CASSLAKREGGETQYF	TGCGCCAGCAGCTTAGCAAAGCGGGAGGGGGGTGAGACCCAGTACTTC
-	TRBV6-6	TRBJ1-3	-	CASSNLISGNTIYF	TGTGCCAGCAGCAATCTAATATCCGGAAACACCATATATTTT
-	TRBV19	TRBJ2-3	few	CATSLSGNTDTQYF	TGTGCCACCTCCCTTAGCGGAAACACAGATACGCAGTATTTT
-	TRBV5-1	TRBJ1-1	-	CASSPTLSLNTEAFF	TGCGCCAGCAGTCCTACCCTCTCCTTGAACACTGAAGCTTTCTTT
TRBD2	TRBV4-2	TRBJ2-3	few	CASSQGRAGSTDTQYF	TGTGCCAGCAGCCAAGGCAGAGCGGGGAGCACAGATACGCAGTATTTT
TRBD1	TRBV6-6	TRBJ2-3	few	CASGRDRGTDTQYF	TGTGCCAGCGGACGGGACAGGGGCACAGATACGCAGTATTTT
TRBD2	TRBV5-3	TRBJ2-7	-	CARSLEYPGLAGDESEQYF	TGTGCCAGAAGCTTGGAGTATCCGGGACTAGCGGGAGATGAATCCGAGCAGTACTTC
-	TRBV27	TRBJ2-2	-	CASSSGTHTGELFF	TGTGCCAGCAGTTCCGGGACACATACCGGGGAGCTGTTTTTT
-	TRBV30	TRBJ1-6	-	CAWSVGLGGSPLHF	TGTGCCTGGAGTGTAGGGCTAGGGGGTTCACCCCTCCACTTT
-	TRBV29-1	TRBJ2-2	once	CSVGIAQGNGELFF	TGCAGCGTTGGCATAGCTCAGGGGAACGGGGAGCTGTTTTTT
-	TRBV7-9	TRBJ1-1	few	CASSTIRTGEAFF	TGTGCCAGCAGCACCATTAGAACGGGTGAAGCTTTCTTT
-	TRBV27	TRBJ2-3	-	CASSFLAGDTQYF	TGTGCCAGCAGTTTTCTTGCGGGAGATACGCAGTATTTT
-	TRBV6-5	TRBJ2-2	-	CASSPYSGELFF	TGTGCCAGCAGTCCCTACTCCGGGGAGCTGTTTTTT
TRBD1	TRBV5-1	TRBJ1-5	-	CASSPDTGGGQPQHF	TGCGCCAGCAGCCCGGATACAGGGGGCGGTCAGCCCCAGCATTTT
TRBD1	TRBV9	TRBJ1-1	once	CASSVGGTANTEAFF	TGTGCCAGCAGCGTAGGAGGGACAGCGAACACTGAAGCTTTCTTT
TRBD1	TRBV2	TRBJ1-2	once	CASSEPDLGQGAYGYTF	TGTGCCAGCAGTGAACCCGATCTCGGACAGGGGGCTTATGGCTACACCTTC
TRBD1	TRBV2	TRBJ1-5	-	CASSGQGKGQPQHF	TGTGCCAGCAGTGGACAGGGGAAGGGTCAGCCCCAGCATTTT
-	TRBV5-1	TRBJ2-5	-	CASRRGSGQETQYF	TGCGCCAGCAGACGAGGGAGCGGACAAGAGACCCAGTACTTC
TRBD1	TRBV5-1	TRBJ1-5	-	CASSQTGTDNQPQHF	TGCGCCAGCAGCCAGACCGGGACAGACAATCAGCCCCAGCATTTT
-	TRBV9	TRBJ1-2	few	CASSVVGRDYGYTF	TGTGCCAGCAGCGTAGTCGGCAGGGACTATGGCTACACCTTC